These T cell receptor beta chains were read from a single sample in a study of blood T cell repertoires in COVID-19. Some clones are missing from TCRdb's copy, which holds only in-frame ones; the method was immunoSEQ multiplex PCR. The sample shows 45,000 to 60,000 clones, around 78% of them seen only once. Sequencing was carried out using peripheral blood. The receptor source for this set is a human donor in a cohort sampled during active COVID-19. Both conserved end residues are part of each CDR3. A D gene is named only where the DNA matches it firmly. The size entry is marked missing in some rows and otherwise reads once, few, many or a size class.

cdr3_nt cdr3_aa v_call clone_size j_call d_call
TGTGCCAGCAGTGAAGACAGGACTGGAAACACCATATATTTT CASSEDRTGNTIYF TRBV6-1 few TRBJ1-3 -
TGTGCCAGCAGTGTAAACAGGGCCGGCGGGGAGCTGTTTTTT CASSVNRAGGELFF TRBV6-2/TRBV6-3 - TRBJ2-2 -
TGTGCCAGCAGCCAAGCCGGGTCTGGGGCCAACGTCCTGACTTTC CASSQAGSGANVLTF TRBV14 - TRBJ2-6 -
TGTGCCAGCAGCCGTCGGGTCCCTCCTAACGAGCAGTACTTC CASSRRVPPNEQYF TRBV28 - TRBJ2-7 -
TGTGCCAGCAGCAGGACAGGGGTTAACTATGGCTACACCTTC CASSRTGVNYGYTF TRBV3-1/TRBV3-2 - TRBJ1-2 TRBD1
TGTGCCAGCAGCCGAGAGAACAGTAATGGCTACACCTTC CASSRENSNGYTF TRBV7-9 - TRBJ1-2 -
TGTGCCAGCAGCTTAGTGCGGCAGCCTGCTGAAGCTTTCTTT CASSLVRQPAEAFF TRBV7-9 - TRBJ1-1 -
TGTGCCAGCAGCCAGGGGTACTATGGCTACACCTTC CASSQGYYGYTF TRBV6-2/TRBV6-3 - TRBJ1-2 -
TGTGCCAGCAGCTTGGGCAGGGGGCGCGGGGACACTGAAGCTTTCTTT CASSLGRGRGDTEAFF TRBV7-2 - TRBJ1-1 TRBD1
TGTGCCAGTAGTATTTTAGCGGGGGGCAATGAGCAGTTCTTC CASSILAGGNEQFF TRBV19 few TRBJ2-1 TRBD2
TGTGCCAGTAGTATAGCGGGCAGGGGAATGGGGACAGATACGCAGTATTTT CASSIAGRGMGTDTQYF TRBV19 - TRBJ2-3 -
TGTGCCACCAAGGGACAGGGGGCGACTGAAGCTTTCTTT CATKGQGATEAFF TRBV10-3 - TRBJ1-1 TRBD1
TGTGCCAGCAGCCCGCAGGGGGGGACCCAGTACTTC CASSPQGGTQYF TRBV7-9 - TRBJ2-5 -
TGTGCCAGCAGCCACAGGGAAGACGGTGGCTACACCTTC CASSHREDGGYTF TRBV6-5 - TRBJ1-2 -
TGTGCCAGCAGCACCAGACAGGGGGCGACTGAAGCTTTCTTT CASSTRQGATEAFF TRBV7-2 - TRBJ1-1 TRBD1
TGTGCCAGCAGCGCCTCATCCAGGGGTGGTAACATTCAGTACTTC CASSASSRGGNIQYF TRBV9 - TRBJ2-4 -
TGTGCCAGCAGCCGTTTGCGGAGCTCCTACAATGAGCAGTTCTTC CASSRLRSSYNEQFF TRBV3-1/TRBV3-2 - TRBJ2-1 -
TGTGCCAGCAGCTTCCGGGTCAAAGGGGTTCGTGCCGAGCAGTACTTC CASSFRVKGVRAEQYF TRBV7-9 - TRBJ2-7 -
TGTGCCAGCTCACGATCGGGACAGGGGGCGTACGAGCAGTACTTC CASSRSGQGAYEQYF TRBV18 - TRBJ2-7 TRBD1
TGTGCCAGCCGTGCGGGGGGCGCGGAAGAGACCCAGTACTTC CASRAGGAEETQYF TRBV7-9 - TRBJ2-5 TRBD2
TGTGCCAGCAGCCCATACTTAATTTGGGGGCAGGAGGACACTGAAGCTTTCTTT CASSPYLIWGQEDTEAFF TRBV7-8 - TRBJ1-1 -
TGTGCCAGCAGTTACGCTAGACTAGCGGGGAACTACGAGCAGTACTTC CASSYARLAGNYEQYF TRBV6-6 - TRBJ2-7 TRBD2
TGTGCCAGCAGTCTCACGGGGGGGCCAGGAAGGAAGGGAGAGACCCAGTACTTC CASSLTGGPGRKGETQYF TRBV3-1/TRBV3-2 once TRBJ2-5 TRBD2
TGTGCCAGCAGTTTCACCCCGGACGGGAGCTCCTACGAGCAGTACTTC CASSFTPDGSSYEQYF TRBV6-2/TRBV6-3 - TRBJ2-7 -
TGCGCCAGCAGCCAAGATTGGCAGGGGTTCTACGAGCAGTACTTC CASSQDWQGFYEQYF TRBV4-1 - TRBJ2-7 -
TGTGCCAGTAGTATAGCACACGGGGGGAATCGGCCCCAGCATTTT CASSIAHGGNRPQHF TRBV19 - TRBJ1-5 -
TGTGCCAGCAGTTTAGGCAGGGGATCAGCTTTCTTT CASSLGRGSAFF TRBV28 - TRBJ1-1 -
TGTGCCAGCAAGTACTTGTCTGGGAACACTGAAGCTTTCTTT CASKYLSGNTEAFF TRBV5-8 - TRBJ1-1 -
TGTGCCAGCAGCCCGGGTGGAAACAGGGGCACTGAAGCTTTCTTT CASSPGGNRGTEAFF TRBV4-2 - TRBJ1-1 TRBD1
TGTGCCAGCAGCCAAGATCTTCGGAGGCCCGAGAGTGTGTACTTC CASSQDLRRPESVYF TRBV3-1/TRBV3-2 - TRBJ2-7 -
TGTGCCAGCAGTGAAGGGGCCAGGGGGCGAACTGAAGCTTTCTTT CASSEGARGRTEAFF TRBV2 - TRBJ1-1 TRBD1
TGTGCCAGCAGCCCAGGGGGGCATAGCAATCAGCCCCAGCATTTT CASSPGGHSNQPQHF TRBV7-9 - TRBJ1-5 TRBD1
TGTGCCAGCAGTTACTTGTCGGGGGTCGGCAATCAGCCCCAGCATTTT CASSYLSGVGNQPQHF TRBV6-2/TRBV6-3 - TRBJ1-5 -
TGTGCCAGCAGCGGACAGCAAGAGACCCAGTACTTC CASSGQQETQYF TRBV7-9 few TRBJ2-5 -
TGTGCCAGCAGCTTAGGTCGGGCGAACACCGGGGAGCTGTTTTTT CASSLGRANTGELFF TRBV7-7 - TRBJ2-2 -
TGTGCCATCAGTGGAGGAGGGGGCGAGCGGGCTCGGGGCACTGAAGCTTTCTTT CAISGGGGERARGTEAFF TRBV10-3 once TRBJ1-1 TRBD1
TGCGCCAGCAGCCAAGACCCAGGAAGGTCCTATAATTCACCCCTCCACTTT CASSQDPGRSYNSPLHF TRBV4-3 - TRBJ1-6 -
TGTGCCAGCAGCGTAGGTTACTCACAGGGCGCGCTGGAAAAACTGTTTTTT CASSVGYSQGALEKLFF TRBV9 - TRBJ1-4 -
TGCGCCAGCGCTACAGGTTTAAGTCAGCCCCAGCATTTT CASATGLSQPQHF TRBV5-1 - TRBJ1-5 -
TGCGCCAGCAGCTACGGTCGGTTTCTCACTGAAGCTTTCTTT CASSYGRFLTEAFF TRBV4-3 - TRBJ1-1 -
TGTGCCATCAGTGAGTCGGGACAGGATGGGACCTACGAGCAGTACTTC CAISESGQDGTYEQYF TRBV10-3 - TRBJ2-7 TRBD1
TGTGCCAGCAGCCCGAGTACACCTCGGGACTATGGCTACACCTTC CASSPSTPRDYGYTF TRBV7-8 few TRBJ1-2 -
TGCACCATCAGGGGTGCGGGAGATACGCAGTATTTT CTIRGAGDTQYF TRBV29-1 - TRBJ2-3 -
TGTGCCAGTAAGACAGGGGTCGACTCTGGAAACACCATATATTTT CASKTGVDSGNTIYF TRBV2 - TRBJ1-3 TRBD1
TGTGCCAGCAGTTCAAGGGTAGGGAGGACAGATACGCAGTATTTT CASSSRVGRTDTQYF TRBV14 few TRBJ2-3 -